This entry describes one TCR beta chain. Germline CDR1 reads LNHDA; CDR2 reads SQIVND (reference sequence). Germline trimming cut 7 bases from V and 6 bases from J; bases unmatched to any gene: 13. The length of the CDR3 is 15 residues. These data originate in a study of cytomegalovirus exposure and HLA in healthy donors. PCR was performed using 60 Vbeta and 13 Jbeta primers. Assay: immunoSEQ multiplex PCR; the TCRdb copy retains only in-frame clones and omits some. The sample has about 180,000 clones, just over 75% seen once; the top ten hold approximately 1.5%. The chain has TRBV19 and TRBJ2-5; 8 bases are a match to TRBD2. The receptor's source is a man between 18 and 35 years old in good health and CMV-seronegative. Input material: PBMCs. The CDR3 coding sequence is TGTGCCAGTACCCAGCCGGGAGGGAACGGGCAGACCCAGTACTTC. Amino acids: CASTQPGGNGQTQYF. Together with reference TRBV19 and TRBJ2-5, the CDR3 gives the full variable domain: DGGITQSPKYLFRKEGQNVTLSCEQNLNHDAMYWYRQDPGQGLRLIYYSQIVNDFQKGDIAEGYSVSREKKESFPLTVTSAQKNPTAFYLCASTQPGGNGQTQYFGPGTRLLVL.